The present T cell receptor (beta chain) was sequenced within a study of blood T cell repertoires in COVID-19. Overall study context: Spain, Italy and the United States supplied samples that represented acute and convalescent COVID-19. From T cells, B-cell-depleted T cells, or PBMCs came the material, which was cDNA or gDNA.

Per the study methods: The assay estimated nucleated cells by amplifying reference gene primers. Clones were read by immunoSEQ multiplex PCR, and TCRdb kept only the in-frame ones, dropping some. That table gives V, J and clone size, and the DNA gave D and trimming. In the table there are around 230,000 clones, 80% to 85% of which are singletons. Germline V gene sequence: CDR1 SNHLY, CDR2 FYNNEI. CDR3 size: 14 residues. The V and J ends lost 9 bases and 6 bases, in that order; junction bases with no gene match: 10. The chain couples TRBV2 to TRBJ2-3; 9 nucleotides agree with TRBD2. This TCR derives from a man aged 35 to 55 with acute or convalescent COVID-19. Sequencing input: peripheral blood. The CDR3 DNA sequence: TGTGCCAGTGAATTAGCGGGAGTGTGGGATACGCAGTATTTT. Residues: CASELAGVWDTQYF.